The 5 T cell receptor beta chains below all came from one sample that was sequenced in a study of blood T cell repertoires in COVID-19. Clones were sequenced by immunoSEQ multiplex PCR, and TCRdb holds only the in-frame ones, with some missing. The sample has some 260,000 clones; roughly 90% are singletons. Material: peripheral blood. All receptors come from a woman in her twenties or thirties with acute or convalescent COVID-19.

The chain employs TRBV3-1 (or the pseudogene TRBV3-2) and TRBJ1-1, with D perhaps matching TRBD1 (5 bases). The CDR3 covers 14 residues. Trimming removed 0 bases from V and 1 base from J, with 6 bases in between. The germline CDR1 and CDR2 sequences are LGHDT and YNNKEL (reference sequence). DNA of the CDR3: TGTGCCAGCAGCCAAGACGGACAGAACACTGAAGCTTTCTTT. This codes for CASSQDGQNTEAFF.

In nucleotides, the CDR3 is TGTGCCAGCAGCTTGGATAGGGCAACGGGGTGGAACATTCAGTACTTC. It translates to CASSLDRATGWNIQYF. This chain links TRBV5-6 with TRBJ2-4; TRBD2 might be the D (5 bases). Between the trimmed V and J ends, which lost 0 bases and 7 bases, there was a span of 17 bases. CDR1 is SGHDT, CDR2 YYEEEE, per germline. The CDR3 extends over 16 amino acids.

This CDR3 reads CASSLDQGFDEQFF. CDR3 nucleotides: TGTGCCAGCAGCTTAGATCAGGGTTTCGATGAGCAGTTCTTC. The chain is built from TRBV11-3 and TRBJ2-1, with D maybe TRBD1 (5 bases). CDR3 length equals 14 residues. Trimming took off 0 bases at V and 8 bases at J, with 11 bases between the two ends. In germline, CDR1 is SGHNT, CDR2 YENEEA.

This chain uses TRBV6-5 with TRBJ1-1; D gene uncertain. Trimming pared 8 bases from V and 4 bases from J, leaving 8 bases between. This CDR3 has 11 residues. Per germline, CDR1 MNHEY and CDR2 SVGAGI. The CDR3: CASARSTEAFF. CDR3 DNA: TGTGCCAGCGCGCGGAGCACTGAAGCTTTCTTT.

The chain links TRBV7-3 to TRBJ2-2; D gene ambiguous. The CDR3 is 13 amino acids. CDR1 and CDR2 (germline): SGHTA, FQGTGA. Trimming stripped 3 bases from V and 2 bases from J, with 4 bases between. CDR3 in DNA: TGTGCCAGCAGCTTTAAAAACACCGGGGAGCTGTTTTTT. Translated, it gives CASSFKNTGELFF. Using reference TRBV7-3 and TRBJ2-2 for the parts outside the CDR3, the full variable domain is GAGVSQTPSNKVTEKGKYVELRCDPISGHTALYWYRQSLGQGPEFLIYFQGTGAADDSGLPNDRFFAVRPEGSVSTLKIQRTERGDSAVYLCASSFKNTGELFFGEGSRLTVL.